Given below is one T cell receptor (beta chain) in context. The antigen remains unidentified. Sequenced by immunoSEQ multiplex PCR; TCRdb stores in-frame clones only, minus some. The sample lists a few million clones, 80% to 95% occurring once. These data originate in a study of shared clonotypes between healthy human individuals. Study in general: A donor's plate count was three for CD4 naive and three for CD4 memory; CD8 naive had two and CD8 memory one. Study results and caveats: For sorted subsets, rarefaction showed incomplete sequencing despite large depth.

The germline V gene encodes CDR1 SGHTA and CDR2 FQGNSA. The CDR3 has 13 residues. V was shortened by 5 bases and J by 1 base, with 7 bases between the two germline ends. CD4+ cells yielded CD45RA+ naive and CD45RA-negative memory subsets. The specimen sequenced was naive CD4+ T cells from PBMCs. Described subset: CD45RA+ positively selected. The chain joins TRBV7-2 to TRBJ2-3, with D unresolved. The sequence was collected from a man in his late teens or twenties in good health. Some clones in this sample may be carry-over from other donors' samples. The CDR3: CASSPYRTDTQYF. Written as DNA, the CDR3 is TGTGCCAGCAGCCCCTACCGCACAGATACGCAGTATTTT. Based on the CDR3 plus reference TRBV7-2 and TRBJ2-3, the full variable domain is GAGVSQSPSNKVTEKGKDVELRCDPISGHTALYWYRQSLGQGLEFLIYFQGNSAPDKSGLPSDRFSAERTGGSVSTLTIQRTQQEDSAVYLCASSPYRTDTQYFGPGTRLTVL.